What follows are 16 T cell receptor beta chains derived from one specimen sequenced in a study of tumor-infiltrating lymphocytes in primary liver carcinoma. The researchers produced TCR beta cDNA from about 510 ng total RNA with a constant-region primer. Employing slightly modified ARM-PCR, three nested multiplex PCR rounds were run, and these gave rise to the TCR beta libraries. Rounds one and two of PCR, each of around 9 cycles, were primed with TRBV1-TRBV30 forward primers and a C-beta reverse primer. TCRdb reanalysed the multiplex PCR reads using MiXCR and keeps one entry per CDR3 protein. Found here are approximately 320,000 distinct CDR3 sequences, approximately 58% of them singletons; the top ten hold more than 15%. Blood RNA came from unsorted whole blood; germline DNA was also extracted. Sequenced input: peripheral blood. Source of these receptors: a woman aged 25 to 39 with primary liver carcinoma and hepatitis B virus infection.

About this clonotype itself: Since the CDR3 does not end with the conserved phenylalanine or tryptophan, this likely comes from a read error. The chain carries TRBV6-6 and TRBJ1-1; D might be TRBD1 (5 bases). This CDR3 is built from 15 residues. Trimming stripped 7 bases from V and 1 base from J, with 16 bases between. Germline lookup yields CDR1 MNHNY and CDR2 SVGAGI (reference sequence). In DNA form, the CDR3 reads TGTGCCAGCACCCGGGCCGGGGGAGGGAACACTGAAGCTTTCTTA. It codes for CASTRAGGGNTEAFL.

The sample holds a few counts of this clonotype. This chain links TRBV5-6 with TRBJ2-3; 12 positions match TRBD2. Germline values: CDR1 SGHDT, CDR2 YYEEEE. The CDR3 spans 19 residues. J lost 3 bases, V lost 0 bases, and 11 bases had no gene match. CDR3 sequence reads: CASSLGLAGVGGGTDTQYF. CDR3 DNA: TGTGCCAGCAGCTTGGGACTAGCGGGAGTGGGGGGGGGAACAGATACGCAGTATTTT.

Turning to this clonotype: A read error may account for a junction end that differs from germline. The V and J genes are TRBV4-3 and TRBJ2-3; D possibly corresponds to TRBD1 (5 bases). The CDR3 is 18 residues long. Germline V CDR1 and CDR2: LGHNA, YSLEER. CDR3 sequence: CVSSQDYPSDTTVDTQYF. CDR3 nucleotide sequence: TGCGTCAGCAGCCAAGATTACCCCTCGGACACGACGGTGGATACGCAGTATTTT.

The chain has TRBV5-1 and TRBJ2-5, with TRBD1 matching over 7 bases. This CDR3 comprises 15 residues. V dropped 4 bases and J dropped 5; count of bases not matched to a gene: 11. CDR1 and CDR2 from the germline V gene are SGHRS and YFSETQ. The CDR3 spells CASSLGTVRLETQYF. DNA of the CDR3: TGCGCCAGCAGCCTGGGGACAGTGCGTTTGGAGACCCAGTACTTC.

This clonotype occurred many times. The chain has TRBV12-3 or TRBV12-4 and TRBJ2-4, with TRBD1 matching 7 bases. V trimming: 5 bases; J trimming: 3 bases; junction bases outside the gene matches: 7. The CDR3 has 15 residues. CDR3 sequence: CASSPGQANKNIQYF. DNA of the CDR3: TGTGCCAGCAGTCCCGGACAGGCTAACAAAAACATTCAGTACTTC.

CDR3 sequence (DNA): TGCGGCACGAGGGACTCACTTACACCCACAGATACGCAGTATTTT. Its protein is CGTRDSLTPTDTQYF. The chain couples TRBV29-1 to TRBJ2-3; the D gene is possibly TRBD2 (6 bases). The CDR3 runs to 15 residues. Germline CDR1 reads SQVTM; CDR2 reads ANQGSEA.

Regarding this clonotype: At one end, the junction sequence differs from germline, possibly due to a read error. The rearrangement uses TRBV29-1 and TRBJ1-3; D is undetermined. The CDR3 runs to 13 residues. Germline CDR1 is SQVTM and CDR2 is ANQGSEA. The CDR3 sequence: CSVPGPSGNTIHF. The CDR3 DNA is TGCAGCGTTCCCGGGCCGTCTGGAAACACCATACATTTT.

This CDR3 reads CASSLTGVGYNEQFF. CDR3 in DNA: TGTGCCAGCAGTTTAACGGGAGTCGGCTACAATGAGCAGTTCTTC. The V and J genes are TRBV12-3 or TRBV12-4 and TRBJ2-1, with D possibly matching TRBD2 (6 bases). Trimming took 2 bases from V and 3 from J, leaving 11 bases between them. The CDR3 covers 15 residues.

A note on this clonotype: This is likely a read error, given that the CDR3 carries no conserved phenylalanine or tryptophan at its end. The rearrangement joins TRBV29-1 to TRBJ2-1; 8 nucleotides agree with TRBD2. The V gene's germline CDR1 is SQVTM and CDR2 ANQGSEA. CDR3 size: 15 residues. Germline trimming cut 5 bases from V and 10 bases from J; bases unmatched to any gene: 16. The chain's CDR3 is CSVTRDGTSKNEQFI. The CDR3 bases are TGCAGCGTTACCCGCGATGGGACTAGTAAGAACGAGCAGTTCATC.

This clonotype was found once. V and J are TRBV7-9 and TRBJ1-3, with a weak D call TRBD1 (6 bases). Germline V gene lookup returns CDR1 SEHNR and CDR2 FQNEAQ (reference sequence). The CDR3 totals 15 residues. With 5 bases removed from V and 2 bases from J, the gap between germline ends came to 13 bases. CDR3 sequence (DNA): TGTGCCAGCAGCGCAGGGGACGCCCCTGGAAACACCATATATTTT. Encoded protein: CASSAGDAPGNTIYF.

A word on this clonotype: A much bigger clone sits one base away, suggesting this may be a read error. The V call is TRBV6-5, the J call TRBJ2-2; the D gene is possibly TRBD1 (5 bases). Germline V gene sequence: CDR1 MNHEY, CDR2 SVGAGI. V shed 9 bases and J shed 1 base, with 12 bases lying between them. The CDR3 contains 14 residues. The CDR3 DNA reads TGTGCCAGGAGTGCAACAGGGAACACCGGGGAGCTGTTTTTT. It is translated as CARSATGNTGELFF.

On this clonotype: The junction does not match germline at one end; this may be a read error. This chain joins TRBV6-2 or TRBV6-3 and TRBJ1-2, with D possibly matching TRBD1 (6 bases). Germline loops: CDR1 MNHEY, CDR2 SVGEGT. This CDR3 is built from 12 residues. The CDR3 region has the DNA TGTACCAGCAGTTACCCGGACAGTTATTATACCTTC. Its protein is CTSSYPDSYYTF.

The V call is TRBV5-1, the J call TRBJ1-6, with 7 bases fitting TRBD1. This CDR3 has 14 residues. Germline lookup yields CDR1 SGHRS and CDR2 YFSETQ. V lost 4 bases, J lost 7 bases, and 5 bases stayed unmatched. The CDR3 DNA reads TGCGCCAGCAGCCCGGGACAGATCAATTCACCCCTCCACTTT. This encodes CASSPGQINSPLHF.

This chain joins TRBV5-6 and TRBJ1-1, with TRBD1 matching over 9 bases. This CDR3 is built from 19 residues. Trimming took 1 base from V and 5 from J; bases not matched to a gene: 18. Germline CDR1 reads SGHDT; CDR2 reads YYEEEE. The CDR3 DNA is TGTGCCAGCAGCTTGATGGGGCCCTCCGGGACAGGGCTGAGAACTGAAGCTTTCTTT. Translation: CASSLMGPSGTGLRTEAFF.

On this clonotype itself: A read error may account for a junction end that differs from germline. This chain joins TRBV6-5 and TRBJ1-4, with TRBD1 as a possible D gene (6 bases). There are 15 residues in the CDR3. Per the germline V gene, CDR1 is MNHEY and CDR2 is SVGAGI. Written as DNA, the CDR3 is TGTGCCAGCAATTACGGGGGGGCAACTAATGAAAGACTGTTTTTT. Translation gives CASNYGGATNERLFF.

This clonotype was observed a few times. The V call is TRBV14, the J call TRBJ2-4, with 9 bases identical to TRBD2. J was trimmed by 9 bases and V by 2 bases; bases with no gene match: 8. CDR1 SGHDN and CDR2 FVKESK come from the germline V gene. This CDR3 contains 15 residues. Here the CDR3 reads CASSQTISGSSIQYF. In DNA, the CDR3 is TGTGCCAGCAGCCAAACCATTAGCGGGAGTAGCATTCAGTACTTC.